The subject of this entry is one TCR beta chain. The sample originates from a study of T cells in narcolepsy. Produced via immunoSEQ multiplex PCR; TCRdb's table is partial and in-frame only. There are about 22,000 clones in the sample; approximately 82% occur only once, and roughly 4% lies in the top ten. The CDR3 is 15 amino acids. The V gene end was trimmed by 6 bases and the J gene end by 4 bases; junction bases not matched to a gene: 8. The germline gives CDR1 KGHSH, CDR2 LQKENI. Sequenced input: memory (CD45RA-) CD4+ T cells from blood. The chain couples TRBV18 to TRBJ2-3; 9 bases fit TRBD1. This TCR was recovered from a human donor in good health. The CDR3 loop reads CASSHRGQGPDTQYF. DNA for the CDR3: TGTGCCAGCTCCCACCGGGGACAGGGACCAGATACGCAGTATTTT.